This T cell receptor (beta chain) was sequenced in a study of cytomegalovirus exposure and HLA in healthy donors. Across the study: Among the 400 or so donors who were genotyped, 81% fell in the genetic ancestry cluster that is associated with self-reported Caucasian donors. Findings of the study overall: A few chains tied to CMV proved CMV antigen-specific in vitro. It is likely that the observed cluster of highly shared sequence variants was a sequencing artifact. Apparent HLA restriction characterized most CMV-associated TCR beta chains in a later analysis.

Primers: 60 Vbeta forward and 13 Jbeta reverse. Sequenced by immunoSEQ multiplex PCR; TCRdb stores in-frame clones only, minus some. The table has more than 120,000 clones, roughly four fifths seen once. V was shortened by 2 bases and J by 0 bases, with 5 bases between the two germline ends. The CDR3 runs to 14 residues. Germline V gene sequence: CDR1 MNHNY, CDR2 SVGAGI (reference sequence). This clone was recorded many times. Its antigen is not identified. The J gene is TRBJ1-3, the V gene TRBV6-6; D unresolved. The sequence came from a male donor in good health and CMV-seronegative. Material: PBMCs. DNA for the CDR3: TGTGCCAGCAGTTACCTCAGCTCTGGAAACACCATATATTTT. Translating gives CASSYLSSGNTIYF.